A selection of T cell receptor beta chains follows, all from one sample in a study of T cell changes during pregnancy in multiple sclerosis. TCRdb keeps only in-frame clones here, not all; method: immunoSEQ multiplex PCR. Altogether about 50,000 clones are present, approximately 93% being singletons, with the ten largest covering roughly 0.33%. The material sequenced was CD4+ T cells from peripheral blood mononuclear cells, taken in the third trimester of pregnancy. These TCRs come from a female donor with multiple sclerosis, enrolled in a pregnancy study. Each CDR3 is given without its conserved first and last residue.

J gene: TRBJ2-2
V gene: TRBV21-1
CDR3 protein: ASSKGASGRGSAGELF

J gene: TRBJ2-1
V gene: TRBV13
CDR3 protein: ASSLLAGGYNEQF

J gene: TRBJ2-2
V gene: TRBV7-2
CDR3 protein: ASSLFRGRAVSHTGELF

J gene: TRBJ2-7
V gene: TRBV2
CDR3 protein: ASPPPRADYYEQY

J gene: TRBJ1-5
V gene: TRBV28
CDR3 protein: ASNSMREGGSNQPQH

J gene: TRBJ1-1
V gene: TRBV27
CDR3 protein: ASSLRWTGQLDLTEAF

J gene: TRBJ2-6
V gene: TRBV5-8
CDR3 protein: ASSLPGSGANVLT

J gene: TRBJ2-3
V gene: TRBV19
CDR3 protein: ASSINQQGTNTQY

J gene: TRBJ1-5
V gene: TRBV7-2
CDR3 protein: ASSLIGASNQPQH

J gene: TRBJ2-5
V gene: TRBV7-2
CDR3 protein: ASSLLIAGGGTETQY

J gene: TRBJ2-3
V gene: TRBV27
CDR3 protein: ASRGTAVNTQY

J gene: TRBJ2-3
V gene: TRBV5-1
CDR3 protein: ASSFVGTSRSTDTQY

J gene: TRBJ2-7
V gene: TRBV19
CDR3 protein: ASSIVQGNSYEQY

J gene: TRBJ2-1
V gene: TRBV15
CDR3 protein: ATSSGSYNEQF

J gene: TRBJ1-1
V gene: TRBV6-5
CDR3 protein: ASSYRVMAEAF

J gene: TRBJ2-3
V gene: TRBV6-5
CDR3 protein: ASSYGLKTDTQY

J gene: TRBJ2-3
V gene: TRBV6-1
CDR3 protein: ASSTQGVGY

J gene: TRBJ2-3
V gene: TRBV18
CDR3 protein: ASEPTSGGIKDTQY

J gene: TRBJ2-7
V gene: TRBV28
CDR3 protein: ASSPTLAGFEQY

J gene: TRBJ1-1
V gene: TRBV25-1
CDR3 protein: ASRQGPNTEAF

J gene: TRBJ2-4
V gene: TRBV7-9
CDR3 protein: ASSPLGIQDIQY

J gene: TRBJ2-5
V gene: TRBV5-1
CDR3 protein: ASSFRGQETQY

J gene: TRBJ2-1
V gene: TRBV18
CDR3 protein: ASSPPGRVVNEQF

J gene: TRBJ1-3
V gene: TRBV6-6
CDR3 protein: ASSYSGGSGNTIY

J gene: TRBJ2-7
V gene: TRBV11-2
CDR3 protein: ASSRDIIYEQY

J gene: TRBJ1-2
V gene: TRBV14
CDR3 protein: ASSPGTRTYGYT

J gene: TRBJ2-1
V gene: TRBV13
CDR3 protein: ASSLIGISGRAQSSYNEQF

J gene: TRBJ2-1
V gene: TRBV7-6
CDR3 protein: ASSRTRGVVDEQF

J gene: TRBJ2-3
V gene: TRBV29-1
CDR3 protein: SVAFGDTQY

J gene: TRBJ2-2
V gene: TRBV2
CDR3 protein: ASGGGLGTGELF

J gene: TRBJ2-3
V gene: TRBV5-6
CDR3 protein: ASSPNRQAYTDTQY

J gene: TRBJ2-1
V gene: TRBV29-1
CDR3 protein: SVYRGGNEQF

J gene: TRBJ1-5
V gene: TRBV19
CDR3 protein: ASSIRTEYQPQH

J gene: TRBJ2-5
V gene: TRBV5-1
CDR3 protein: ASSLVGGEETQY

J gene: TRBJ2-1
V gene: TRBV4-1
CDR3 protein: ASSPPPSGRANEQF

J gene: TRBJ1-1
V gene: TRBV9
CDR3 protein: ASSGRVDTEAF

J gene: TRBJ2-2
V gene: TRBV5-1
CDR3 protein: ASSLSPSGNTGELF

J gene: TRBJ1-6
V gene: TRBV30
CDR3 protein: AWSPRGSYNSPLH

J gene: TRBJ1-2
V gene: TRBV6-5
CDR3 protein: ASVHGDYGYT

J gene: TRBJ1-2
V gene: TRBV7-3
CDR3 protein: ASSRTGVRDGYT